There are a few counts of the clone carrying this TCR beta chain. The antigen remains undetermined. TCRdb passed the multiplex PCR reads through MiXCR, listing each CDR3 protein once. The data hold about 130,000 distinct CDR3 sequences, with 20% to 25% observed a single time. This sample is part of a study of breast tumors, draining lymph nodes, adjacent tissues. Overall study findings and caveats: Tumors had less TCR diversity than lymph nodes, more than nontumor tissue.

Axillary draining lymph nodes of breast cancer patients supplied the node samples. Trimming removed 2 bases at V and 9 bases at J, with 17 bases between. The CDR3 spans 15 residues. CDR1 and CDR2 (germline): KGHSH, LQKENI. The TCR sequence derives from a female donor with breast cancer. Some clones in this sample may be carry-over from other donors' samples. Sequencing input: axillary lymph node tissue. The chain links TRBV18 to TRBJ1-5; D call uncertain. As DNA, the CDR3 is TGTGCCAGCTCACCAGCAGCCAGTGGAAGTGCGCCCCAGCATTTT. Translating it yields CASSPAASGSAPQHF. The entire variable domain, with the rest obtained from reference TRBV18 and TRBJ1-5, is as follows: NAGVMQNPRHLVRRRGQEARLRCSPMKGHSHVYWYRQLPEEGLKFMVYLQKENIIDESGMPKERFSAEFPKEGPSILRIQQVVRGDSAAYFCASSPAASGSAPQHFGDGTRLSIL.